This T cell receptor (beta chain) is drawn from a study of cytomegalovirus exposure and HLA in healthy donors. Study results and caveats: By HLA locus, TCR association rates varied in a later analysis, with DRB1 showing the most and HLA-C the fewest. Accurate prediction of HLA-A and HLA-B alleles (for most subjects) was reportedly achieved from TCR beta sequences.

Notes on this clone: The target antigen is unknown.

Germline trimming cut 3 bases from V and 3 bases from J; bases unmatched to any gene: 2. The CDR3 is 14 residues long. Germline V lookup: CDR1 SGHRS, CDR2 YFSETQ. The PCR employed 60 Vbeta primers together with 13 Jbeta primers. Only in-frame clones appear in the TCRdb table, and some are missing; sequencing was by immunoSEQ multiplex PCR. The data contain tens of thousands of clones, roughly 80% of them singletons. Sequencing used PBMCs. The source is a man aged 25-40 years in good health and CMV-seropositive. The rearrangement uses TRBV5-1 and TRBJ2-2; the match to TRBD1 covers 7 bases. CDR3 residues: CASSSGQHTGELFF. The CDR3 nucleotides are TGCGCCAGCAGCTCGGGACAGCACACCGGGGAGCTGTTTTTT.